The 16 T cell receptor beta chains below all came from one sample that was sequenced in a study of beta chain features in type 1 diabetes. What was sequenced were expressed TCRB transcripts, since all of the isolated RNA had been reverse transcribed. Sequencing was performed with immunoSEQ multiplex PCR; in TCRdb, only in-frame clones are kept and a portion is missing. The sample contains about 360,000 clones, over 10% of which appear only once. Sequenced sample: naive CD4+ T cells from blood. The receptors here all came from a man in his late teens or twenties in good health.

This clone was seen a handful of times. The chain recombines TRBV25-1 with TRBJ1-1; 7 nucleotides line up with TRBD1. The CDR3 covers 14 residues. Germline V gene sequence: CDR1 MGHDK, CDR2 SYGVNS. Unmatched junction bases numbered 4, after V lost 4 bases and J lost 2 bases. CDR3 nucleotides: TGTGCCAGCAGTGTTGACAGGGTCAACACTGAAGCTTTCTTT. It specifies CASSVDRVNTEAFF.

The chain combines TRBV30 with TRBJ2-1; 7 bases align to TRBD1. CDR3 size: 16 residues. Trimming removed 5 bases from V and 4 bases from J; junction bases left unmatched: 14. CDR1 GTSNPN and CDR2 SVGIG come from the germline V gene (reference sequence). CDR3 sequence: CAWSTGTPTPYNEQFF. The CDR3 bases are TGTGCCTGGTCGACAGGGACCCCCACGCCGTACAATGAGCAGTTCTTC.

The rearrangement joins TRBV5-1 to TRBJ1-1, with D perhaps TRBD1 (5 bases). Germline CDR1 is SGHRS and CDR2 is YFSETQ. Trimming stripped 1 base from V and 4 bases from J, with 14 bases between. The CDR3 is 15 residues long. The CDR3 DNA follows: TGCGCCAGCAGCTTGAAATCCCAGGGACTCACTGAAGCTTTCTTT. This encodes CASSLKSQGLTEAFF. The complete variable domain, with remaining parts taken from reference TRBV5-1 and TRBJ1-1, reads KAGVTQTPRYLIKTRGQQVTLSCSPISGHRSVSWYQQTPGQGLQFLFEYFSETQRNKGNFPGRFSGRQFSNSRSEMNVSTLELGDSALYLCASSLKSQGLTEAFFGQGTRLTVV.

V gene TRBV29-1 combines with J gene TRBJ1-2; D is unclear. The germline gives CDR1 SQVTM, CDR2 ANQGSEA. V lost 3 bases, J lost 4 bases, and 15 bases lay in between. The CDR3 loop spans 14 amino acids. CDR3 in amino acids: CSVDTGTASYGYTF. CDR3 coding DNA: TGCAGCGTTGATACCGGAACAGCCAGCTATGGCTACACCTTC. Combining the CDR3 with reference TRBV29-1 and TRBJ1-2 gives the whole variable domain SAVISQKPSRDICQRGTSLTIQCQVDSQVTMMFWYRQQPGQSLTLIATANQGSEATYESGFVIDKFPISRPNLTFSTLTVSNMSPEDSSIYLCSVDTGTASYGYTFGSGTRLTVV.

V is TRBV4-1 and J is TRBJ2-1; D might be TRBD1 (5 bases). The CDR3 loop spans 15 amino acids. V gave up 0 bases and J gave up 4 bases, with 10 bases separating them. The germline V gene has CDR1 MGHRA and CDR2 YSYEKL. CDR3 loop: CASSQEPDSYNEQFF. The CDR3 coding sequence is TGCGCCAGCAGCCAAGAGCCTGACAGTTACAATGAGCAGTTCTTC.

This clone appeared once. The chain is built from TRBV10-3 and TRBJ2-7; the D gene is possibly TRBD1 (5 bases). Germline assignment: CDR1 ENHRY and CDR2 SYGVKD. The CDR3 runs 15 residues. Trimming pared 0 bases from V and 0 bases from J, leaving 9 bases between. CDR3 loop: CAISESKGSSYEQYF. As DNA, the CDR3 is TGTGCCATCAGTGAGTCGAAGGGGTCCTCCTACGAGCAGTACTTC.

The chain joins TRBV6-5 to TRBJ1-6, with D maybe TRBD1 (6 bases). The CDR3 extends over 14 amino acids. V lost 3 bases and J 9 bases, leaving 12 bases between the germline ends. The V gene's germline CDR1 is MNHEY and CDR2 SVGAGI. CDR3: CASSYWGRSSPLHF. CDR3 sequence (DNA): TGTGCCAGCAGTTATTGGGGGCGGAGTTCACCCCTCCACTTT.

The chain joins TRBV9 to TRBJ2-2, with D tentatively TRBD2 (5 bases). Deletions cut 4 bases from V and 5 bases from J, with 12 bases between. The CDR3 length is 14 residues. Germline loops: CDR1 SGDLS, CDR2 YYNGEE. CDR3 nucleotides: TGTGCCAGCAGCTCGGCGGGTCGGACCGGGGAGCTGTTTTTT. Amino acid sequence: CASSSAGRTGELFF.

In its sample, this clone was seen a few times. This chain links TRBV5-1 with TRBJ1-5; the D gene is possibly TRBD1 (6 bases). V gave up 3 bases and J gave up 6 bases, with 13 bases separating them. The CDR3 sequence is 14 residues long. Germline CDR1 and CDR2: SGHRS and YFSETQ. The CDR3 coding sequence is TGCGCCAGCAGCTCGCAGGGGAACGGTCAGCCCCAGCATTTT. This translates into CASSSQGNGQPQHF.

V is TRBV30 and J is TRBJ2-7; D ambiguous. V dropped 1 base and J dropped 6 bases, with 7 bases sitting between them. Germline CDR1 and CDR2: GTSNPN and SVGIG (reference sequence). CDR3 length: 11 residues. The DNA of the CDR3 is TGTGCCTGGAGTGACTTCATCGAGCAGTACTTC. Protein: CAWSDFIEQYF.

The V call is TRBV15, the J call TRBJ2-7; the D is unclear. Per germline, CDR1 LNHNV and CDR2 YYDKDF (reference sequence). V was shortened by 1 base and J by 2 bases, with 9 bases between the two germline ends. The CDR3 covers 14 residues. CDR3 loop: CATSRAPDTYEQYF. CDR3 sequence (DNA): TGTGCCACCAGCAGAGCTCCTGACACCTACGAGCAGTACTTC.

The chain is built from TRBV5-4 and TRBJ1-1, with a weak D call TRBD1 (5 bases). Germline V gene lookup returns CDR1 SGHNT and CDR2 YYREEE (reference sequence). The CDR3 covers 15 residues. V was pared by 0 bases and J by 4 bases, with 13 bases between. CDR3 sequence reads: CASSLVQGQSTEAFF. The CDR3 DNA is TGTGCCAGCAGCTTGGTTCAGGGTCAGAGCACTGAAGCTTTCTTT.

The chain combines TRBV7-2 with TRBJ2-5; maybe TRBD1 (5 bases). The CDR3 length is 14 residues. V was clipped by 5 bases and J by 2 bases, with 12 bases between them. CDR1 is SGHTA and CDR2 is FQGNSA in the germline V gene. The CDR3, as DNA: TGTGCCAGCAGCCGACAGACCTTTCAAGAGACCCAGTACTTC. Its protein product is CASSRQTFQETQYF.

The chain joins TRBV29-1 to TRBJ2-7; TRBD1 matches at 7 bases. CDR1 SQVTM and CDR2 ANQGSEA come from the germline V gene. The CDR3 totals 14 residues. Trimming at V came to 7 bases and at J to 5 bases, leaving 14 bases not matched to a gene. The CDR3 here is CSAKGRQGVHEQYF. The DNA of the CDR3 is TGCAGCGCCAAAGGACGACAGGGCGTCCACGAGCAGTACTTC.

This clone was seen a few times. The CDR3 region has the DNA TGTGCCAGCAGCCAACAGGGACCTGATCAGCCCCAGCATTTT. Protein: CASSQQGPDQPQHF. The V call is TRBV7-2, the J call TRBJ1-5, with TRBD1 as a possible D gene (6 bases). Germline CDR1 reads SGHTA; CDR2 reads FQGNSA. The CDR3 totals 14 residues. V was clipped by 5 bases and J by 5 bases, with 13 bases between them.

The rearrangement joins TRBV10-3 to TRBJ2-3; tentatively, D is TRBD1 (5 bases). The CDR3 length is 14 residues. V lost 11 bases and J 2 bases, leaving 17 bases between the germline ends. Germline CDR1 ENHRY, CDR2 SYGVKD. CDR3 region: CASRQGFYTDTQYF. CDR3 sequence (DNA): TGTGCCTCGAGGCAGGGATTCTACACAGATACGCAGTATTTT.